These 2 T cell receptor beta chains share one sample of origin, sequenced in a study of T cell clusters in autoimmune cytopenias. Each sample's input was around 250 ng genomic DNA, 38,000 or so genome equivalents. One tube held mixed TRB-A and TRB-B primer pools for touch-down PCR. TCRdb reanalyzed the multiplex PCR reads, giving one entry per CDR3 protein sequence and no DNA. Recorded for this sample: roughly 5,000 distinct CDR3 sequences. Sequencing was carried out using peripheral blood. The receptors come from a human donor with an autoimmune cytopenia or autoimmune hepatitis (not recorded which).

This clonotype is labeled medium-sized (0.01 to 0.1%) based on frequency. V and J are TRBV30 and TRBJ2-1; TCRdb calls TRBD1, which cannot be checked without DNA. This CDR3 is 13 amino acids long. CDR1 GTSNPN and CDR2 SVGIG come from the germline V gene (reference sequence). The CDR3 loop is CAWGPEGYNEQFF. Full variable domain (remainder filled in from reference TRBV30 and TRBJ2-1): SQTIHQWPATLVQPVGSPLSLECTVEGTSNPNLYWYRQAAGRGLQLLFYSVGIGQISSEVPQNLSASRPQDRQFILSSKKLLLSDSGFYLCAWGPEGYNEQFFGPGTRLTVL.

The J gene is TRBJ2-1, the V gene TRBV24-1; TCRdb names TRBD1, which stays unverified in the absence of DNA. The CDR3 has 15 residues. Germline lookup yields CDR1 KGHDR and CDR2 SFDVKD. The chain's CDR3 is CATQGDRGFHNEQFF.